A single sample is the source of the 29 T cell receptor beta chains below, sequenced in a study of shared clonotypes between healthy human individuals. Profiled with immunoSEQ multiplex PCR; TCRdb holds only in-frame clones, not every one. Among about 680,000 clones listed, around 92% were seen once. Naive CD8 cells comprised CD45RO-negative, CCR7-positively selected cells, excluding terminally differentiated effector memory CD45RA+ cells. Sequenced material: naive CD8+ T cells sorted from blood. The receptors were gathered from a man aged 30 to 39 in good health.

The chain joins TRBV27 to TRBJ2-7; the match to TRBD1 covers 7 bases. This CDR3 comprises 12 residues. Germline lookup yields CDR1 MNHEY and CDR2 SMNVEV (reference sequence). Trimming removed 11 bases from V and 0 bases from J; junction bases left unmatched: 4. In DNA form, the CDR3 reads TGTGCCGTACAGGGGAGCTCCTACGAGCAGTACTTC. Residues: CAVQGSSYEQYF.

The chain carries TRBV7-9 and TRBJ2-7; D gene ambiguous. Trimming removed 1 base from V and 3 bases from J, with 10 bases in between. The CDR3 has 14 residues. Germline V gives CDR1 SEHNR, CDR2 FQNEAQ (reference sequence). The CDR3: CASSLVGPIYEQYF. As DNA, the CDR3 is TGTGCCAGCAGCTTAGTCGGCCCTATCTACGAGCAGTACTTC.

The chain uses TRBV5-1 and TRBJ1-1; a weak D match, TRBD1 (6 bases). Per germline, CDR1 SGHRS and CDR2 YFSETQ. V was shortened by 2 bases and J by 0 bases, with 11 bases between the two germline ends. The CDR3 is made up of 15 amino acids. CDR3 amino acids: CASSFHREVNTEAFF. CDR3 DNA sequence: TGCGCCAGCAGCTTCCACAGGGAAGTGAACACTGAAGCTTTCTTT.

This chain links TRBV2 with TRBJ2-1; D is unclear. The CDR3 totals 16 residues. Germline loops: CDR1 SNHLY, CDR2 FYNNEI. V was shortened by 7 bases and J by 0 bases, with 16 bases between the two germline ends. In DNA, the CDR3 is TGTGCCAGCACCCCCCTGCCGGAGAACTCCTACAATGAGCAGTTCTTC. Translating it yields CASTPLPENSYNEQFF.

The rearrangement joins TRBV11-3 to TRBJ2-7, with 14 bases matching TRBD2. The junction had 2 bases not matched to a gene; V was cut back by 5 bases and J by 5 bases. This CDR3 contains 14 residues. Germline V gene sequence: CDR1 SGHNT, CDR2 YENEEA. The CDR3 DNA sequence: TGTGCCAGCAGCCCGGGACTAGCGGGGGACGAGCAGTACTTC. Translation gives CASSPGLAGDEQYF.

The V gene is TRBV5-1, the J gene TRBJ2-2, with a weak D call TRBD1 (5 bases). With 4 bases removed from V and 2 bases from J, the gap between germline ends came to 12 bases. The V gene's germline CDR1 is SGHRS and CDR2 YFSETQ. The CDR3 is made up of 15 amino acids. DNA for the CDR3: TGCGCCAGCAGCGTCTGGGGCGATAACACCGGGGAGCTGTTTTTT. This translates into CASSVWGDNTGELFF.

This clone was detected once. The chain combines TRBV27 with TRBJ2-7; D not resolved. CDR3 length: 15 residues. V shed 1 base and J shed 0 bases, with 10 bases lying between them. Germline V lookup: CDR1 MNHEY, CDR2 SMNVEV (reference sequence). CDR3 protein: CASSLFAVSSYEQYF. Here the CDR3 DNA reads TGTGCCAGCAGTTTATTCGCGGTGAGCTCCTACGAGCAGTACTTC.

With regard to this clone: Other DNA sequences from this sample encode an identical CDR3 as well. CDR3 protein: CASSSGHSNQPQHF. The CDR3 nucleotides read TGTGCCAGCAGCTCAGGACATTCGAATCAGCCCCAGCATTTT. This rearrangement joins TRBV7-2 to TRBJ1-5; D might be TRBD1 (5 bases). Germline CDR1 reads SGHTA; CDR2 reads FQGNSA. This CDR3 region has 14 residues. The V end lost 4 bases, the J end lost 4 bases, and 11 bases lay between the germline ends.

The V call is TRBV7-9, the J call TRBJ2-1, with a tentative D call TRBD2 (5 bases). V was trimmed by 1 base and J by 0 bases, leaving 10 bases between them. CDR3 length: 16 amino acids. Germline-derived CDR1 and CDR2 are SEHNR and FQNEAQ (reference sequence). CDR3: CASSLVRASSYNEQFF. CDR3 coding DNA: TGTGCCAGCAGCTTAGTGAGGGCCAGCTCCTACAATGAGCAGTTCTTC.

The chain uses TRBV14 and TRBJ2-2; 9 bases are shared with TRBD2. Germline loops: CDR1 SGHDN, CDR2 FVKESK. The length of the CDR3 is 15 residues. The V and J ends lost 4 bases and 6 bases, in that order; junction bases with no gene match: 6. The DNA of the CDR3 is TGTGCCAGCAGCCCCCGACTAGCGGAAGCCGGGGAGCTGTTTTTT. It encodes CASSPRLAEAGELFF.

The V gene is TRBV7-9, the J gene TRBJ2-7; D is unclear. The CDR3 extends over 13 amino acids. Germline V gives CDR1 SEHNR, CDR2 FQNEAQ (reference sequence). Deletions cut 5 bases from V and 1 base from J, with 9 bases between. CDR3: CASSRPTSYEQYF. Written as DNA, the CDR3 is TGTGCCAGCAGCCGGCCGACTTCCTACGAGCAGTACTTC.

The chain joins TRBV4-1 to TRBJ1-2; D is unresolved. Germline assignment: CDR1 MGHRA and CDR2 YSYEKL. Trimming pared 2 bases from V and 2 bases from J, leaving 12 bases between. The CDR3 sequence is 15 residues long. As DNA, the CDR3 is TGCGCCAGCAGCCAAATACTAGTTACCAACTATGGCTACACCTTC. It translates to CASSQILVTNYGYTF.

This chain connects TRBV5-5 to TRBJ2-2; no definite D call. This CDR3 comprises 15 residues. V dropped 0 bases and J dropped 2 bases, with 8 bases sitting between them. Germline V gene lookup returns CDR1 SGHKS and CDR2 YYEKEE (reference sequence). The CDR3 reads CASSLAAHNTGELFF. The CDR3 coding sequence is TGTGCCAGCAGCTTGGCCGCCCACAACACCGGGGAGCTGTTTTTT.

The rearrangement joins TRBV11-2 to TRBJ2-3; D gene ambiguous. This CDR3 comprises 15 residues. V was shortened by 2 bases and J by 6 bases, with 15 bases between the two germline ends. The V gene's germline CDR1 is SGHAT and CDR2 FQNNGV. CDR3 region: CASSLSHRTSDTQYF. In nucleotides, the CDR3 is TGTGCCAGCAGCTTATCTCACAGAACCTCCGATACGCAGTATTTT.

This sequence joins TRBV30 and TRBJ2-1; TRBD2 matches 12 bases. The CDR3 totals 18 residues. Losses at the gene ends were 4 bases for V and 2 bases for J; bases not matched to a gene: 12. Germline V gene lookup returns CDR1 GTSNPN and CDR2 SVGIG (reference sequence). CDR3 in amino acids: CAWIPTGLAGTPYNEQFF. The CDR3 DNA reads as TGTGCCTGGATCCCCACAGGACTAGCGGGAACCCCCTACAATGAGCAGTTCTTC.

The chain combines TRBV7-9 with TRBJ2-2, with D possibly being TRBD1 (5 bases). V was cut by 6 bases and J by 0 bases, with 14 bases left in between. CDR1 and CDR2 (germline): SEHNR, FQNEAQ (reference sequence). This CDR3 spans 16 amino acids. CDR3 protein: CASSQGAGSNTGELFF. CDR3 bases: TGTGCCAGCAGTCAAGGGGCCGGGTCGAACACCGGGGAGCTGTTTTTT.

The sample holds one count of this clone. This chain uses TRBV5-5 with TRBJ2-7; 10 bases are shared with TRBD2. Trimming cost V 0 bases and J 6 bases; bases outside gene matches: 12. Germline V CDR1 and CDR2: SGHKS, YYEKEE (reference sequence). The CDR3 sequence is 17 residues long. CDR3 nucleotides: TGTGCCAGCAGCTTGGGGGGTTTTGGTCTAGCGGGAGTCGAGCAGTACTTC. This encodes CASSLGGFGLAGVEQYF.

This sequence joins TRBV7-9 and TRBJ2-4; D unclear. Germline V gene lookup returns CDR1 SEHNR and CDR2 FQNEAQ (reference sequence). The CDR3 totals 13 residues. The V end was cut by 5 bases, the J end by 5 bases, with 10 bases between. The DNA of the CDR3 is TGTGCCAGCAGCCCTACTCTTGAAAACATTCAGTACTTC. It translates to CASSPTLENIQYF.

Note on this clone: No DNA is shown, since the ends of the CDR3 on it are uncertain; the CDR3 is the one TCRdb lists. The V call is TRBV29-1, the J call TRBJ2-7; the table assigns TRBD2, which was not confirmed against the DNA. Germline V gives CDR1 SQVTM, CDR2 ANQGSEA. 20 amino acids form the CDR3, both terminal residues included. This CDR3 is CSVLTSGSTSSTSGGYEQYF.

The chain joins TRBV5-3 to TRBJ2-2; D remains ambiguous. TRBV5-3 is flagged as an ORF with uncertain function. V was shortened by 1 base and J by 5 bases, with 21 bases between the two germline ends. The CDR3 consists of 18 residues. Here the CDR3 reads CARSLSSRTPRLTGELFF. CDR3 DNA: TGTGCCAGAAGCTTGAGTTCCCGGACCCCGAGATTGACCGGGGAGCTGTTTTTT.

This chain connects TRBV28 to TRBJ2-5; TRBD2 matches at 10 bases. Germline V CDR1 and CDR2: MDHEN, SYDVKM. CDR3 length equals 15 residues. Trimming took 6 bases from V and 0 from J; bases not matched to a gene: 4. CDR3 in amino acids: CASSEAGGYQETQYF. The CDR3 DNA reads TGTGCCAGCAGCGAAGCGGGGGGGTACCAAGAGACCCAGTACTTC.

This rearrangement joins TRBV28 to TRBJ2-7; unclear D gene. Germline-derived CDR1 and CDR2 are MDHEN and SYDVKM. There are 11 residues in the CDR3. The V end lost 6 bases, the J end lost 5 bases, and 8 bases lay between the germline ends. The CDR3 here is CASRTWDEQYF. In nucleotides, the CDR3 is TGTGCCAGCAGAACATGGGACGAGCAGTACTTC.

The V and J genes are TRBV11-3 and TRBJ2-5, with 8 bases that match TRBD2. The CDR3 runs 17 residues. The ends lost 1 base at V and 3 bases at J; junction bases unmatched: 10. Germline V CDR1 and CDR2: SGHNT, YENEEA. The CDR3 protein is CASSLGGAGLDEETQYF. CDR3 DNA sequence: TGTGCCAGCAGCTTAGGTGGGGCGGGACTAGATGAAGAGACCCAGTACTTC.

The chain is built from TRBV5-1 and TRBJ1-1, with D tentatively TRBD1 (6 bases). The CDR3 has 17 residues. V was clipped by 0 bases and J by 3 bases, with 18 bases between them. Germline lookup yields CDR1 SGHRS and CDR2 YFSETQ. CDR3 nucleotide sequence: TGCGCCAGCAGCTTGGACGGAGGGGGGTTGACGGACACTGAAGCTTTCTTT. Translating it yields CASSLDGGGLTDTEAFF.

The rearrangement joins TRBV2 to TRBJ2-2, with D possibly matching TRBD1 (5 bases). Germline CDR1 SNHLY, CDR2 FYNNEI. The germline V and J ends were trimmed by 2 bases and 4 bases, with 14 bases remaining between them. The CDR3 has 16 residues. CDR3 coding DNA: TGTGCCAGCAGTGAATTGGGGCAGGGCCCCACCGGGGAGCTGTTTTTT. This gives the protein CASSELGQGPTGELFF. Complete variable domain (other parts from reference TRBV2 and TRBJ2-2): EPEVTQTPSHQVTQMGQEVILRCVPISNHLYFYWYRQILGQKVEFLVSFYNNEISEKSEIFDDQFSVERPDGSNFTLKIRSTKLEDSAMYFCASSELGQGPTGELFFGEGSRLTVL.

The gene calls are TRBV6-6 and TRBJ1-3; no definite D call. V was trimmed by 7 bases and J by 0 bases, leaving 13 bases between them. Germline CDR1 MNHNY, CDR2 SVGAGI (reference sequence). The CDR3 runs to 15 residues. This chain's CDR3 is CASTPGLISGNTIYF. CDR3 nucleotide sequence: TGTGCCAGCACCCCTGGCCTCATCTCTGGAAACACCATATATTTT.

The gene calls are TRBV5-5 and TRBJ2-7; D may be TRBD2 (5 bases). V was clipped by 3 bases and J by 4 bases, with 14 bases between them. The CDR3 spans 14 residues. In germline, CDR1 is SGHKS, CDR2 YYEKEE (reference sequence). Here the CDR3 DNA reads TGTGCCAGCAGCTCTTTCCGGGAATTGTACGAGCAGTACTTC. Translating gives CASSSFRELYEQYF.

V gene TRBV29-1 combines with J gene TRBJ1-1; D is unclear. The CDR3 consists of 11 residues. Germline V gene lookup returns CDR1 SQVTM and CDR2 ANQGSEA. Trimming stripped 7 bases from V and 4 bases from J, with 10 bases between. CDR3 bases: TGCAGCGCCTTAGAGGGCACTGAAGCTTTCTTT. Protein: CSALEGTEAFF.

The gene calls are TRBV5-1 and TRBJ2-2; 15 bases agree with TRBD2. CDR3 length equals 19 residues. After removal of 2 bases from V and 2 bases from J, the junction contained 7 bases not matched to a gene. The V gene's germline CDR1 is SGHRS and CDR2 YFSETQ. The CDR3 reads CASSFGTSGGLSNTGELFF. In nucleotides, the CDR3 is TGCGCCAGCAGCTTCGGGACTAGCGGGGGGCTTAGTAACACCGGGGAGCTGTTTTTT. Combining the CDR3 with reference TRBV5-1 and TRBJ2-2 gives the whole variable domain KAGVTQTPRYLIKTRGQQVTLSCSPISGHRSVSWYQQTPGQGLQFLFEYFSETQRNKGNFPGRFSGRQFSNSRSEMNVSTLELGDSALYLCASSFGTSGGLSNTGELFFGEGSRLTVL.